Sequencing of this T cell receptor (beta chain) was carried out in a study of cytomegalovirus exposure and HLA in healthy donors. Study overall: A subsequent analysis stated that the roughly 120 validation repertoires were run on the same platform as the approximately 700 first-cohort repertoires.

TCRdb's table, derived via immunoSEQ multiplex PCR, lists solely in-frame clones and lacks some. Here the sample spans under 200,000 clones, roughly 82% being singletons. The CDR3 length is 15 residues. Germline lookup yields CDR1 SGHAT and CDR2 FQNNGV. Trimming took off 5 bases at V and 2 bases at J, with 14 bases between the two ends. Sequenced input: PBMCs. The rearrangement joins TRBV11-2 to TRBJ2-3; a possible D gene is TRBD2 (6 bases). The receptor was isolated from a man aged 18-30 years in good health and CMV-seropositive. DNA of the CDR3: TGTGCCAGCAGCCCATCGGGACTCTACACAGATACGCAGTATTTT. Translated: CASSPSGLYTDTQYF.